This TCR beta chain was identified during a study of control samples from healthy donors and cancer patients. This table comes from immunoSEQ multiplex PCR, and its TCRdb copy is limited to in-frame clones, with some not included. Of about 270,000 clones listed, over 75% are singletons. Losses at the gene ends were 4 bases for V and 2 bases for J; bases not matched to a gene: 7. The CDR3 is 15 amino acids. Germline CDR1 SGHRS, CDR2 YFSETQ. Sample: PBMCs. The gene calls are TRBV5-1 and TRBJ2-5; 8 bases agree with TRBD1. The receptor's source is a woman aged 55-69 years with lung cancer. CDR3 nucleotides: TGCGCCAGCAGCCCAGGGGGCGCGGGACAAGAGACCCAGTACTTC. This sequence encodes CASSPGGAGQETQYF.